This note documents a single T cell receptor beta chain sequence. The antigen is unknown. The same CDR3 arises from other DNA sequences in this sample as well. Libraries were prepared by immunoSEQ multiplex PCR; TCRdb keeps only in-frame clonotypes and omits some of them. The data hold about 600,000 clones, with around 97% observed a single time. The data were obtained in a study of shared clonotypes between healthy human individuals. Study-level findings and limits: Relative to memory subsets, naive subsets generally showed larger estimated richness.

Germline CDR1 and CDR2: MDHEN and SYDVKM. V shed 5 bases and J shed 0 bases, with 11 bases lying between them. This CDR3 spans 15 amino acids. The chain uses TRBV28 and TRBJ1-5, with TRBD1 as a possible D gene (6 bases). Sequencing was carried out using naive CD4+ T cells sorted from blood. The subset here: CD45RA+ positively selected. This receptor was identified in a woman in her twenties or thirties in good health. The CDR3 loop reads CASSPQGYSNQPQHF. Written as DNA, the CDR3 is TGTGCCAGCAGTCCACAGGGATATAGCAATCAGCCCCAGCATTTT.